The 6 T cell receptor beta chains below were found in one sample sequenced in a study of cytomegalovirus exposure and HLA in healthy donors. Amplification used 60 Vbeta primers and 13 Jbeta primers. The data were produced by immunoSEQ multiplex PCR, yet TCRdb's version contains in-frame clones alone and is incomplete. The sample includes about 150,000 clones, 75% to 90% of them seen just once. Sequenced material: PBMCs. The receptors were sampled from a woman aged 18-29 years in good health and CMV-seronegative.

This rearrangement joins TRBV7-9 to TRBJ2-6; 8 bases fit TRBD1. V dropped 1 base and J dropped 1; count of bases not matched to a gene: 9. This CDR3 is built from 19 residues. Per germline, CDR1 SEHNR and CDR2 FQNEAQ (reference sequence). The CDR3 nucleotides read TGTGCCAGCAGCTTAGAGAGACAGGGGTGGCCGTCTGGGGCCAACGTCCTGACTTTC. Translating gives CASSLERQGWPSGANVLTF.

V usage is TRBV20-1 and J usage is TRBJ2-1; D perhaps matches TRBD2 (6 bases). From germline, CDR1 is DFQATT and CDR2 SNEGSKA (reference sequence). V was shortened by 6 bases and J by 6 bases, with 9 bases between the two germline ends. The CDR3 runs to 11 residues. The CDR3 loop is CSARLGNEQFF. The CDR3 DNA reads as TGCAGTGCCCGACTAGGCAATGAGCAGTTCTTC.

CDR3: CASSGRPHRNQPQHF. CDR3 sequence (DNA): TGCGCCAGCAGCGGGAGGCCCCATCGCAATCAGCCCCAGCATTTT. This chain links TRBV5-1 with TRBJ1-5; D is unresolved. The V gene lost 4 bases and the J gene lost 2 bases, with 13 bases spanning the gap. Germline V gene data show CDR1 as SGHRS and CDR2 as YFSETQ. The CDR3 is 15 amino acids.

In this sample, this clone turned up a few times. CDR3 sequence: CASSFTGENTEAFF. The CDR3, as DNA: TGCGCCAGCAGCTTCACAGGGGAGAACACTGAAGCTTTCTTT. The chain joins TRBV5-1 to TRBJ1-1; the match to TRBD1 covers 7 bases. The trim removed 2 bases at V and 1 base at J, leaving 2 bases unmatched. Germline loops: CDR1 SGHRS, CDR2 YFSETQ. CDR3 length equals 14 residues.

V is TRBV19 and J is TRBJ2-7; tentative D call: TRBD1 (6 bases). Per the germline V gene, CDR1 is LNHDA and CDR2 is SQIVND (reference sequence). V lost 1 base to trimming and J lost 5 bases, with 12 bases between them. The CDR3 consists of 14 residues. The CDR3 DNA reads as TGTGCCAGTAGTATAGGTGGCAGGGGAAACGAGCAGTACTTC. This encodes CASSIGGRGNEQYF. Variable domain in full (rest from reference TRBV19 and TRBJ2-7): DGGITQSPKYLFRKEGQNVTLSCEQNLNHDAMYWYRQDPGQGLRLIYYSQIVNDFQKGDIAEGYSVSREKKESFPLTVTSAQKNPTAFYLCASSIGGRGNEQYFGPGTRLTVT.

The CDR3 nucleotides are TGTGCCATCAGTGTATCTATAAGCACTGAAGCTTTCTTT. Protein product: CAISVSISTEAFF. The chain combines TRBV10-3 with TRBJ1-1; D unclear. Per the germline V gene, CDR1 is ENHRY and CDR2 is SYGVKD. The CDR3 contains 13 residues. Trimming shortened V by 4 bases and J by 4 bases, and 10 bases separated the two germline ends.